This T cell receptor beta chain was documented in a study of blood T cell repertoires in COVID-19. On the study more broadly: Sites in the United States, Italy and Spain provided acute and convalescent COVID-19 samples.

The protocol was immunoSEQ multiplex PCR, while the TCRdb copy is restricted to in-frame clones and leaves out a portion. The table has tens of thousands of clones, 70% to 90% seen once. The source of this sequence is a man between 65 and 79 years old with acute or convalescent COVID-19. Sequencing was carried out using peripheral blood.

In DNA, the CDR3 is TGTGCCAGCGGAACTTTCGGGGGGGCGCAGTATTTT. This encodes CASGTFGGAQYF. The V call is TRBV12-3 or TRBV12-4, the J call TRBJ2-3; 8 bases line up with TRBD2. There are 12 residues in the CDR3. V trimming: 8 bases; J trimming: 10 bases; junction bases outside the gene matches: 8.